This T cell receptor (beta chain) was documented in a study of blood T cell repertoires in COVID-19. For the study at large: Samples came from the United States, Italy and Spain, spanning acute and convalescent COVID-19. Sample material is recorded as cDNA or gDNA derived from T cells, B-cell-depleted T cells, or PBMCs.

Trimming left V 7 bases short and J 8 bases short, with 14 bases between. CDR1 and CDR2 from the germline V gene are LGHDT and YNNKEL (reference sequence). This CDR3 has 13 amino acids. In the authors' workflow: For nucleated cells, counts were estimated from reference gene primer amplification. Some clones are missing from TCRdb's copy, which holds only in-frame ones; the method was immunoSEQ multiplex PCR. V, J and clone size were drawn from that table, and D and trimming were deduced from the DNA. Of hundreds of thousands of clones in the sample, 87% are singletons; the top ten hold roughly 2%. The source material was peripheral blood. The TCR sequence derives from a woman between 45 and 60 years old who had recovered from COVID-19. This rearrangement joins TRBV3-1 (or the pseudogene TRBV3-2) to TRBJ1-4, with D unresolved. CDR3 region: CASKRRPGEKLFF. DNA of the CDR3: TGTGCCAGCAAGCGTCGCCCGGGGGAAAAACTGTTTTTT.